The present entry profiles one T cell receptor beta chain with its context. Its antigen is not identified. The data were obtained in a study of shared clonotypes between healthy human individuals. Study-wide background: Three plates were used per donor for CD4 naive, three for CD4 memory, two for CD8 naive and one for CD8 memory. Study-wide points: Of the naive CD4 clonotypes, about 5% were shared across several donors. The study's rarefaction showed incomplete sorted-subset sequencing despite large depth. Clonotypes shared by all four donors outscored non-shared clonotypes in generation probability.

The CDR3 extends over 13 amino acids. Germline values: CDR1 SEHNR, CDR2 FQNEAQ (reference sequence). Trimming left V 3 bases short and J 6 bases short, with 9 bases between. Naive-designated CD8 cells lacked CD45RO, were positively enriched for CCR7, and omitted terminally differentiated effector memory CD45RA+ cells. Data came from immunoSEQ multiplex PCR; TCRdb stores just in-frame clones and leaves some out. The table shows some 2.1 million clones, with about 95% occurring only once. Sequenced sample: naive CD8+ T cells sorted from blood. This clonotype was obtained from a man aged 18 to 35 in good health. The chain has TRBV7-9 and TRBJ1-5, with no clear D. This CDR3 is CASSLKGGQPQHF. CDR3 nucleotides: TGTGCCAGCAGCTTGAAGGGTGGTCAGCCCCAGCATTTT.